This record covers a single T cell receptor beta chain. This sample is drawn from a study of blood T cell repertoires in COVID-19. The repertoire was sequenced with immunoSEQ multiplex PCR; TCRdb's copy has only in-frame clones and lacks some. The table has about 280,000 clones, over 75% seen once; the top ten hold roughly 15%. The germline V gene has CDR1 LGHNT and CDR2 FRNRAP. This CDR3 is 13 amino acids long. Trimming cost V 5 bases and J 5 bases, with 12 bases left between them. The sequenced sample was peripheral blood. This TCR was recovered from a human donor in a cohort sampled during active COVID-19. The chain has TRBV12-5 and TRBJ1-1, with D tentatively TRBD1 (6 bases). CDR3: CASGNIRGTEAFF. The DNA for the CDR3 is TGTGCTAGTGGTAACATCAGGGGAACTGAAGCTTTCTTT.